This T cell receptor (beta chain) is drawn from a study of blood T cell repertoires in COVID-19. Study details: Samples of COVID-19 (acute and convalescent) were obtained from the United States, Italy and Spain. T cells, B-cell-depleted T cells, or PBMCs supplied cDNA or gDNA.

In the authors' methods: Estimates of nucleated cell counts were drawn from the amplification of reference gene primers. Profiled with immunoSEQ multiplex PCR; TCRdb holds only in-frame clones, not every one. Clone size and V and J calls were adopted from that table, with D and trimming inferred from the DNA. This sample has roughly 67,000 clones; about 82% occur once, and the top ten carry roughly 24%. Germline V gives CDR1 SGHAT, CDR2 FQNNGV. The CDR3 length is 14 residues. V was shortened by 5 bases and J by 1 base, with 11 bases between the two germline ends. V gene TRBV11-2 combines with J gene TRBJ1-1; TRBD1 is a possible D gene (5 bases). The receptor was isolated from a man between 50 and 59 years old with acute or convalescent COVID-19. Sequencing used peripheral blood. CDR3 sequence reads: CASSAGGGNTEAFF. CDR3 nucleotide sequence: TGTGCCAGCAGCGCTGGGGGGGGGAACACTGAAGCTTTCTTT.